The clone carrying this T cell receptor (beta chain) was seen more than once but under ten times. Antigen unknown. The sample belongs to a study of T-cell memory formation after mild COVID-19. As for the study in general: Clusters of TCRs were largely donor specific. Broader study findings: Contracting clones from day 15 to 85 had balanced CD4/CD8; later expanders favoured CD4+. The CD4+ clones that contracted clustered mainly within CM and EM, and the CD8+ clones concentrated in EMRA.

MiXCR was run by TCRdb on the 5' RACE reads, yielding one entry per CDR3 protein. The table records approximately 98,000 distinct CDR3 sequences, around 17% of them present only once. CDR3 length: 14 residues. CDR1 is MNHEY and CDR2 is SVGEGT in the germline V gene. V lost 7 bases to trimming and J lost 1 base, with 14 bases between them. The source material was PBMCs or a T cell subset sorted from them (not recorded which). The V gene is TRBV6-2 or TRBV6-3, the J gene TRBJ2-7; D may match TRBD1 or TRBD2 (6 bases each). The clonotype originates from a man between 18 and 35 years old who had mild COVID-19 (a few samples of this study predate the infection). Cell type and time point are not known. The CDR3 protein is CASTPGGSSYEQYF. CDR3 bases: TGTGCCAGCACCCCCGGGGGCAGTTCCTACGAGCAGTACTTC.